This TCR beta chain was retrieved from a study of graft-versus-host responses after intestinal transplantation. In the study overall: For around 3 years after anti-thymocyte globulin induction, all recipients took tacrolimus and steroids.

Processing released intraepithelial and lamina propria lymphocytes from the graft tissue. Assay: immunoSEQ multiplex PCR; the TCRdb copy retains only in-frame clones and omits some. This table has 50,000 to 75,000 clones, approximately 91% appearing once. V was shortened by 4 bases and J by 0 bases, with 1 base between the two germline ends. Looked up from germline, CDR1 is MGHRA and CDR2 is YSYEKL. This CDR3 has 12 amino acids. In the case of this clone: The antigen is unknown.

Study-wide points: Patients with graft-donor T cell macrochimerism had high graft-versus-host to host-versus-graft clonal ratios in allografts.

The specimen was ileum tissue, collected more than 350 days after transplant. The V call is TRBV4-1, the J call TRBJ1-3; D is unclear. This clonotype was obtained from a human patient who received an intestinal transplant, so some T cells may come from the graft donor. CDR3 residues: CASSPSGNTIYF. The CDR3 DNA reads TGCGCCAGCAGCCCCTCTGGAAACACCATATATTTT.